A single sample gave rise to the 27 T cell receptor beta chains below, sequenced in a study of blood T cell repertoires in COVID-19. Clones were sequenced by immunoSEQ multiplex PCR, and TCRdb holds only the in-frame ones, with some missing. Found here are 40,000 or so clones, 85% of them singletons; the top ten hold 9.9%. The material sequenced was peripheral blood. The origin of the receptors is a human donor in a cohort sampled during active COVID-19.

The chain links TRBV6-1 to TRBJ1-1; a possible D gene is TRBD1 (5 bases). CDR3 length: 13 amino acids. The V gene lost 7 bases and the J gene lost 0 bases, with 9 bases spanning the gap. The V gene's germline CDR1 is MNHNS and CDR2 SASEGT. The CDR3 bases are TGTGCCAGCATCACAGGTTTGAACACTGAAGCTTTCTTT. This translates into CASITGLNTEAFF.

V and J are TRBV11-2 and TRBJ2-5; 10 nucleotides line up with TRBD1. J was trimmed by 5 bases and V by 5 bases; bases with no gene match: 11. Germline V gene data show CDR1 as SGHAT and CDR2 as FQNNGV. CDR3 length equals 16 residues. In nucleotides, the CDR3 is TGTGCCAGCAGCCTGGGGACAGGGGCCGCGTTGGAGACCCAGTACTTC. Amino acids: CASSLGTGAALETQYF.

V usage is TRBV3-1 (or the pseudogene TRBV3-2) and J usage is TRBJ2-3; 9 nucleotides line up with TRBD2. The J segment lost 2 bases and the V segment lost 0 bases, leaving 6 bases of the junction unmatched. This CDR3 contains 17 residues. The germline CDR1 and CDR2 sequences are LGHDT and YNNKEL (reference sequence). CDR3: CASSQDPAGGLTDTQYF. As DNA, the CDR3 is TGTGCCAGCAGCCAAGATCCAGCGGGGGGTCTCACAGATACGCAGTATTTT.

The chain uses TRBV9 and TRBJ2-1, with D perhaps matching TRBD2 (5 bases). Germline CDR1 SGDLS, CDR2 YYNGEE. The CDR3 covers 16 residues. Trimming left V 2 bases short and J 4 bases short, with 16 bases between. This CDR3 is CASSVDGVSPYNEQFF. The CDR3 nucleotides are TGTGCCAGCAGCGTCGACGGGGTTTCTCCTTACAATGAGCAGTTCTTC.

This clone showed up just once. The chain joins TRBV11-2 to TRBJ1-2, with unresolved D. The CDR3 contains 13 residues. Germline lookup yields CDR1 SGHAT and CDR2 FQNNGV. The ends were cut back, 1 base at V and 3 bases at J, with 6 bases in the middle. The CDR3 protein is CASSLGADYGYTF. CDR3 coding DNA: TGTGCCAGCAGCTTAGGGGCAGACTATGGCTACACCTTC.

The CDR3 DNA reads TGCGCCAGCAGCTTGGGACAGGGGGCCTACGAGCAGTACTTC. Protein sequence: CASSLGQGAYEQYF. The chain couples TRBV5-1 to TRBJ2-7; 9 nucleotides agree with TRBD1. Germline V gives CDR1 SGHRS, CDR2 YFSETQ. J lost 2 bases, V lost 0 bases, and 0 bases had no gene match. The CDR3 spans 14 residues.

The rearrangement joins TRBV7-2 to TRBJ1-1, with D hard to call. This CDR3 region has 12 residues. Germline CDR1 is SGHTA and CDR2 is FQGNSA. Trimming removed 4 bases from V and 11 bases from J, with 14 bases in between. DNA for the CDR3: TGTGCCAGCAGCTCCTGGACTGGCGGCGCTTTCTTT. Translated, it gives CASSSWTGGAFF. Together with reference TRBV7-2 and TRBJ1-1, the CDR3 gives the full variable domain: GAGVSQSPSNKVTEKGKDVELRCDPISGHTALYWYRQSLGQGLEFLIYFQGNSAPDKSGLPSDRFSAERTGGSVSTLTIQRTQQEDSAVYLCASSSWTGGAFFGQGTRLTVV.

V is TRBV19 and J is TRBJ2-2; no reliable D call. Trimming cost V 6 bases and J 5 bases, with 7 bases left between them. The CDR3 spans 12 residues. Germline CDR1 and CDR2: LNHDA and SQIVND (reference sequence). Written as DNA, the CDR3 is TGTGCCAGTAGCGAGAGGACCGGGGAGCTGTTTTTT. Its translation is CASSERTGELFF.

The gene calls are TRBV4-1 and TRBJ2-2; D remains unclear. The V gene's germline CDR1 is MGHRA and CDR2 YSYEKL. The CDR3 has 14 residues. Trimming left V 0 bases short and J 5 bases short, with 7 bases between. CDR3 DNA sequence: TGCGCCAGCAGCCAAGATCACCGGACCGGGGAGCTGTTTTTT. Protein product: CASSQDHRTGELFF.

V is TRBV5-1 and J is TRBJ1-2; D not resolved. Trimming pared 0 bases from V and 1 base from J, leaving 7 bases between. The CDR3 is made up of 14 amino acids. Germline CDR1 SGHRS, CDR2 YFSETQ. The CDR3: CASSLGTSNYGYTF. The CDR3 DNA reads TGCGCCAGCAGCTTGGGAACAAGTAACTATGGCTACACCTTC.

V usage is TRBV29-1 and J usage is TRBJ1-5; TRBD1 aligns across 11 bases. V shed 6 bases and J 9 bases; nucleotides not matched to a gene: 10. This CDR3 is 14 amino acids long. Germline V gene data show CDR1 as SQVTM and CDR2 as ANQGSEA. The CDR3 DNA sequence: TGCAGCGTCTCCGGGACAGGGGGTACCGGGCCCCAGCATTTT. Residues: CSVSGTGGTGPQHF. Complete variable domain (other parts from reference TRBV29-1 and TRBJ1-5): SAVISQKPSRDICQRGTSLTIQCQVDSQVTMMFWYRQQPGQSLTLIATANQGSEATYESGFVIDKFPISRPNLTFSTLTVSNMSPEDSSIYLCSVSGTGGTGPQHFGDGTRLSIL.

J is TRBJ1-1 and V is TRBV7-3; no clear D gene. The CDR3 contains 13 residues. V dropped 2 bases and J dropped 4 bases, with 8 bases sitting between them. CDR1 and CDR2 from the germline V gene are SGHTA and FQGTGA. The CDR3 here is CASSLLQATEAFF. The CDR3 DNA is TGTGCCAGCAGCTTATTGCAGGCCACTGAAGCTTTCTTT. The complete variable domain, with remaining parts taken from reference TRBV7-3 and TRBJ1-1, reads GAGVSQTPSNKVTEKGKYVELRCDPISGHTALYWYRQSLGQGPEFLIYFQGTGAADDSGLPNDRFFAVRPEGSVSTLKIQRTERGDSAVYLCASSLLQATEAFFGQGTRLTVV.

The chain uses TRBV10-3 and TRBJ2-7, with 8 positions matching TRBD2. Trimming at V came to 10 bases and at J to 2 bases, leaving 7 bases not matched to a gene. The CDR3 is 13 amino acids. Germline V gene data show CDR1 as ENHRY and CDR2 as SYGVKD. CDR3 in DNA: TGTGCCACCGGGAGGGAGAAAGCCTACGAGCAGTACTTC. This gives the protein CATGREKAYEQYF.

The chain uses TRBV3-1 (or the pseudogene TRBV3-2) and TRBJ2-7; D call uncertain. Germline V gene lookup returns CDR1 LGHDT and CDR2 YNNKEL (reference sequence). The CDR3 runs 14 residues. Deletions cut 0 bases from V and 2 bases from J, with 8 bases between. In DNA, the CDR3 is TGTGCCAGCAGCCAAGACCCGACACCCTACGAGCAGTACTTC. Translated: CASSQDPTPYEQYF.

This clone was recorded a few times. This chain links TRBV7-2 with TRBJ2-1, with TRBD2 matching over 7 bases. The CDR3 is made up of 16 amino acids. J gave up 4 bases and V 4 bases, and 10 bases lay outside the gene matches. Germline loops: CDR1 SGHTA, CDR2 FQGNSA. The CDR3 reads CASSSPRGGSYNEQFF. The CDR3 DNA reads as TGTGCCAGCAGCTCACCGAGGGGCGGGAGTTACAATGAGCAGTTCTTC.

The chain recombines TRBV6-4 with TRBJ2-3; 9 bases map to TRBD2. From germline, CDR1 is MRHNA and CDR2 SNTAGT. V lost 2 bases and J lost 3; bases outside the gene matches: 6. The CDR3 is 16 residues long. Here the CDR3 reads CASSDGAGGPTDTQYF. Written as DNA, the CDR3 is TGTGCCAGCAGTGACGGGGCGGGGGGGCCGACAGATACGCAGTATTTT.

The chain joins TRBV27 to TRBJ2-7, with TRBD1 as a possible D gene (5 bases). Trimming took off 3 bases at V and 3 bases at J, with 12 bases between the two ends. Germline-derived CDR1 and CDR2 are MNHEY and SMNVEV (reference sequence). The CDR3 sequence is 14 residues long. CDR3 nucleotide sequence: TGTGCCAGCAGTTTCGCCGACAGAGGCTACGAGCAGTACTTC. It encodes CASSFADRGYEQYF.

The gene calls are TRBV2 and TRBJ2-2; weak D call: TRBD1 (6 bases). V was pared by 5 bases and J by 2 bases, with 12 bases between. This CDR3 region has 15 residues. Germline CDR1 reads SNHLY; CDR2 reads FYNNEI. CDR3 DNA sequence: TGTGCCAGCAGTTTACAACAGGGCAACACCGGGGAGCTGTTTTTT. Its protein product is CASSLQQGNTGELFF.

The chain has TRBV7-2 and TRBJ1-1; TRBD1 matches at 7 bases. Germline CDR1 is SGHTA and CDR2 is FQGNSA. The CDR3 runs 15 residues. J was trimmed by 4 bases and V by 1 base; bases with no gene match: 6. For the CDR3, the DNA is TGTGCCAGCAGCTTAGAAGGGACAGTGCCCACTGAAGCTTTCTTT. This encodes CASSLEGTVPTEAFF.

This clone was found a few times. This sequence joins TRBV5-5 and TRBJ1-3; D gene uncertain. Trimming took 2 bases from V and 1 from J, leaving 10 bases between them. Germline assignment: CDR1 SGHKS and CDR2 YYEKEE (reference sequence). This CDR3 contains 15 residues. The CDR3 loop reads CASSFLDLSGNTIYF. CDR3 nucleotides: TGTGCCAGCAGCTTCCTAGACCTATCTGGAAACACCATATATTTT.

The J gene is TRBJ2-2, the V gene TRBV5-1, with D possibly TRBD1 on 5 matching bases. Germline CDR1 reads SGHRS; CDR2 reads YFSETQ. The CDR3 is 18 residues long. V was pared by 0 bases and J by 1 base, with 16 bases between. Written as DNA, the CDR3 is TGCGCCAGCAGCTTGGCCCTAGGGAACAGGATGAACACCGGGGAGCTGTTTTTT. Encoded protein: CASSLALGNRMNTGELFF.

J is TRBJ1-2 and V is TRBV15; 9 nucleotides align to TRBD1. Looked up from germline, CDR1 is LNHNV and CDR2 is YYDKDF (reference sequence). The CDR3 contains 15 residues. V was clipped by 1 base and J by 7 bases; unmatched bases: 7. CDR3 protein: CATSRVQGAFGGYTF. The CDR3 DNA is TGTGCCACCAGCAGAGTACAGGGGGCGTTCGGTGGCTACACCTTC.

This clone was found a few times. The chain uses TRBV7-8 and TRBJ1-5; TRBD1 aligns across 8 bases. V lost 1 base, J lost 4 bases, and 3 bases stayed unmatched. This CDR3 is 15 amino acids long. Germline assignment: CDR1 SGHVS and CDR2 FQNEAQ. The CDR3: CASSLVGTGNQPQHF. The CDR3, as DNA: TGTGCCAGCAGCTTAGTAGGGACAGGAAATCAGCCCCAGCATTTT.

This chain joins TRBV11-1 and TRBJ2-7, with 10 bases lining up with TRBD2. The V gene's germline CDR1 is SGHAT and CDR2 FQDESV (reference sequence). The V and J ends lost 7 bases and 5 bases, in that order; junction bases with no gene match: 8. This CDR3 contains 14 residues. The CDR3 sequence: CASTLAGVKDEQYF. CDR3 in DNA: TGTGCCAGCACCCTAGCGGGAGTTAAGGACGAGCAGTACTTC.

This chain links TRBV6-5 with TRBJ2-1, with 11 bases fitting TRBD2. The CDR3 extends over 15 amino acids. Trimming removed 2 bases from V and 7 bases from J; junction bases left unmatched: 4. CDR1 is MNHEY, CDR2 SVGAGI, per germline. CDR3 in amino acids: CASSYTSGSVNEQFF. The CDR3 DNA follows: TGTGCCAGCAGTTACACTAGCGGGAGTGTAAATGAGCAGTTCTTC.

Only one count was recorded for this clone. The CDR3, as DNA: TGTGCCAGTGGACTAGCGGGAGTCCGTGAGACCCAGTACTTC. Protein product: CASGLAGVRETQYF. The V and J genes are TRBV7-2 and TRBJ2-5; 13 bases fit TRBD2. The germline gives CDR1 SGHTA, CDR2 FQGNSA. Germline trimming cut 9 bases from V and 5 bases from J; bases unmatched to any gene: 6. This CDR3 spans 14 amino acids.

The chain is built from TRBV2 and TRBJ2-1, with 14 bases aligning to TRBD2. This CDR3 spans 18 amino acids. Per the germline V gene, CDR1 is SNHLY and CDR2 is FYNNEI. Trimming removed 6 bases from V and 1 base from J; junction bases left unmatched: 8. The CDR3 loop is CASSLRTSGRSSYNEQFF. The CDR3 bases are TGTGCCAGCAGCCTTCGGACTAGCGGGAGGTCTTCCTACAATGAGCAGTTCTTC.